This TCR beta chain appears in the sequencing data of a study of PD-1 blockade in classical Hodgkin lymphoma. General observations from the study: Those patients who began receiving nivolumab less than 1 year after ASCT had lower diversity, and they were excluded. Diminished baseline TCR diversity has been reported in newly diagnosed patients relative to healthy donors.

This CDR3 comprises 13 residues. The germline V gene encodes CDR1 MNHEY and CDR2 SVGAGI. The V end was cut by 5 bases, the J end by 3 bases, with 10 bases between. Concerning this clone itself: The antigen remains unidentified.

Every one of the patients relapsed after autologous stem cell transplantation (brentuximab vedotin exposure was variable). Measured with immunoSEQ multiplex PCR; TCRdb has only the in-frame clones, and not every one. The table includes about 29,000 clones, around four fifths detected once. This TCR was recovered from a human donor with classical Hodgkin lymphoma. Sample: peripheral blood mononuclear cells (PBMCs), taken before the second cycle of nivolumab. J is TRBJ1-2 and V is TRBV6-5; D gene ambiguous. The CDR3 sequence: CASSLTLDYGYTF. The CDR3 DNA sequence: TGTGCCAGCAGTCTAACTTTGGACTATGGCTACACCTTC.